These 19 T cell receptor beta chains were sequenced from one sample in a study of blood T cells in healthy people across ages. The authors ran a second PCR of about 6 to 12 cycles using a sample-barcoded 5' primer and a J-beta primer mix. TCRdb re-analysed the 5' RACE reads in MiXCR, keeping a single row per CDR3 protein. Among approximately 1,700,000 distinct CDR3 sequences listed, about 39% were seen once. Source material: blood. These receptors all stem from a human donor in good health.

This clonotype has only one observation. This chain connects TRBV7-6 to TRBJ1-4; 7 bases agree with TRBD1. Germline V lookup: CDR1 SGHVS, CDR2 FNYEAQ. V lost 5 bases and J lost 4; bases outside the gene matches: 7. This CDR3 has 15 amino acids. CDR3 DNA: TGTGCCAGCAGCCCGACAGGGCCCTATAATGAAAAACTGTTTTTT. Translated: CASSPTGPYNEKLFF.

The sample holds a few counts of this clonotype. This chain uses TRBV15 with TRBJ1-4; a possible D gene is TRBD1 (5 bases). The germline gives CDR1 LNHNV, CDR2 YYDKDF (reference sequence). V was shortened by 0 bases and J by 10 bases, with 15 bases between the two germline ends. This CDR3 spans 15 amino acids. CDR3 nucleotide sequence: TGTGCCACCAGCAGAGAGGCAAGGAGGGACGGAAAACTGTTTTTT. Translating it yields CATSREARRDGKLFF.

The chain carries TRBV9 and TRBJ1-2; D is unresolved. The V gene's germline CDR1 is SGDLS and CDR2 YYNGEE. CDR3 length: 13 amino acids. Trimming took off 2 bases at V and 4 bases at J, with 9 bases between the two ends. Written as DNA, the CDR3 is TGTGCCAGCAGCGTTTCGCGAAGCTATGGCTACACCTTC. Translating gives CASSVSRSYGYTF.

The rearrangement links TRBV18 to TRBJ2-5; no firm D call. The better agreement between TRBJ2-7 and the DNA end casts doubt on the J call. The germline gives CDR1 KGHSH, CDR2 LQKENI. The CDR3 is made up of 12 amino acids. The DNA of the CDR3 is TGTGCCAGCTCACCTTCTAGACACGAGCAGTACTTC. It codes for CASSPSRHEQYF.

The chain recombines TRBV10-3 with TRBJ1-3, with no clear D. Germline values: CDR1 ENHRY, CDR2 SYGVKD. The CDR3 extends over 13 amino acids. V lost 5 bases and J lost 2, with 7 bases in between. As DNA, the CDR3 is TGTGCCATCAGTTACGGGGCTGGAAACACCATATATTTT. It translates to CAISYGAGNTIYF.

The chain recombines TRBV28 with TRBJ2-7; D may correspond to TRBD1 or TRBD2 (5 bases each). The CDR3 is 12 amino acids. The germline gives CDR1 MDHEN, CDR2 SYDVKM. Trimming removed 8 bases at V and 5 bases at J, with 13 bases between. CDR3 residues: CASLGGSNEQYF. In DNA, the CDR3 is TGTGCCAGCCTTGGGGGATCCAACGAGCAGTACTTC.

This sequence joins TRBV6-1 and TRBJ1-2; D call uncertain. The V end lost 3 bases, the J end lost 2 bases, and 16 bases lay between the germline ends. The germline gives CDR1 MNHNS, CDR2 SASEGT. This CDR3 contains 16 residues. The CDR3 loop is CASSESGRTGNYGYTF. CDR3 nucleotides: TGTGCCAGCAGTGAGAGTGGAAGGACGGGAAACTATGGCTACACCTTC.

The chain couples TRBV5-6 to TRBJ2-7; D ambiguous. Trimming pared 4 bases from V and 2 bases from J, leaving 16 bases between. The CDR3 loop spans 15 amino acids. Germline V CDR1 and CDR2: SGHDT, YYEEEE. CDR3 in DNA: TGTGCCAGCAGCCATGGCAGTGGCTCCACCTACGAGCAGTACTTC. The encoded protein is CASSHGSGSTYEQYF.

Many counts were recorded for this clonotype. This chain joins TRBV20-1 and TRBJ2-1, with TRBD1 matching over 7 bases. The V gene end was trimmed by 0 bases and the J gene end by 6 bases; junction bases not matched to a gene: 5. The CDR3 loop spans 14 amino acids. The germline gives CDR1 DFQATT, CDR2 SNEGSKA (reference sequence). CDR3: CSARESTGINEQFF. The CDR3 DNA follows: TGCAGTGCTAGAGAATCGACAGGGATCAATGAGCAGTTCTTC.

The genes are TRBV6-1 and TRBJ2-2; no clear D. Per germline, CDR1 MNHNS and CDR2 SASEGT. Between the trimmed V and J ends, which lost 4 bases and 8 bases, there was a span of 14 bases. The CDR3 runs 14 residues. CDR3 sequence reads: CASSAVIRAGELFF. The CDR3 region has the DNA TGTGCCAGCAGTGCGGTAATCAGAGCTGGGGAGCTGTTTTTT.

This clonotype is a singleton in its sample. The rearrangement joins TRBV9 to TRBJ2-5, with D tentatively TRBD1 (7 bases). The CDR3 consists of 14 residues. The V end lost 3 bases, the J end lost 2 bases, and 11 bases lay between the germline ends. Germline V lookup: CDR1 SGDLS, CDR2 YYNGEE. CDR3 in DNA: TGTGCCAGCAGCGGCGGGACAGCACAAGAGACCCAGTACTTC. Amino acids: CASSGGTAQETQYF.

The rearrangement uses TRBV5-1 and TRBJ1-4; 7 nucleotides agree with TRBD1. CDR3 length: 16 amino acids. The V gene's germline CDR1 is SGHRS and CDR2 YFSETQ. Trimming removed 5 bases from V and 7 bases from J; junction bases left unmatched: 14. This CDR3 is CASSIAGGQLSEKLFF. CDR3 nucleotide sequence: TGCGCCAGCAGTATCGCAGGGGGGCAGTTGTCTGAAAAACTGTTTTTT.

The gene calls are TRBV6-5 and TRBJ1-3; D perhaps matches TRBD1 (5 bases). Germline V lookup: CDR1 MNHEY, CDR2 SVGAGI. There are 14 residues in the CDR3. Trimming took 5 bases from V and 2 from J, leaving 10 bases between them. Here the CDR3 reads CASSMGGAGNTIYF. DNA of the CDR3: TGTGCCAGCAGTATGGGAGGGGCTGGAAACACCATATATTTT.

CDR3 in amino acids: CASWDSTMGETQYF. CDR3 coding DNA: TGTGCCAGCTGGGACTCCACCATGGGGGAGACCCAGTACTTC. The rearrangement uses TRBV10-3 and TRBJ2-5, with TRBD2 as a possible D gene (6 bases). The germline V and J ends were trimmed by 10 bases and 5 bases, with 20 bases remaining between them. Germline-derived CDR1 and CDR2 are ENHRY and SYGVKD. The CDR3 consists of 14 residues.

This clonotype has only a few counts. The chain couples TRBV12-3 or TRBV12-4 to TRBJ2-5; D remains ambiguous. The CDR3 is made up of 14 amino acids. V lost 5 bases, J lost 5 bases, and 15 bases lay in between. CDR3 sequence: CASSPLTQRETQYF. In nucleotides, the CDR3 is TGTGCCAGCAGTCCATTGACCCAACGGGAGACCCAGTACTTC.

The chain couples TRBV11-2 to TRBJ2-3; D is undetermined. The CDR3 sequence is 15 residues long. Trimming stripped 0 bases from V and 0 bases from J, with 7 bases between. Germline CDR1 is SGHAT and CDR2 is FQNNGV. The CDR3 region has the DNA TGTGCCAGCAGCTTAGATGGGCAGAGCACAGATACGCAGTATTTT. Encoded protein: CASSLDGQSTDTQYF.

The gene calls are TRBV3-1 and TRBJ2-7; the D is unclear. This CDR3 region has 12 residues. The V end was cut by 4 bases, the J end by 12 bases, with 16 bases between. Looked up from germline, CDR1 is LGHDT and CDR2 is YNNKEL (reference sequence). This CDR3 reads CASSPGLSTWYF. CDR3 nucleotides: TGTGCCAGCAGCCCAGGCTTGTCTACTTGGTACTTC.

Comment on this clonotype: No conserved phenylalanine or tryptophan is present at the end of the CDR3, so a read error is the likely explanation. V and J are TRBV20-1 and TRBJ1-2; D perhaps matches TRBD1 (6 bases). The ends were cut back, 1 base at V and 8 bases at J, with 26 bases in the middle. Germline V CDR1 and CDR2: DFQATT, SNEGSKA (reference sequence). The length of the CDR3 is 17 residues. The CDR3 protein is CSARAGALGLGLGGYTL. The CDR3 DNA reads as TGCAGTGCTAGAGCAGGGGCCCTCGGCCTTGGCCTTGGAGGCTACACCTTA.

The chain joins TRBV11-2 to TRBJ2-7; 11 bases map to TRBD2. Germline CDR1 and CDR2: SGHAT and FQNNGV. This CDR3 region has 16 residues. Germline trimming cut 4 bases from V and 0 bases from J; bases unmatched to any gene: 5. The CDR3 DNA sequence: TGTGCCAGCAGCTCCCGCGGGACTAGCGGCTCCTACGAGCAGTACTTC. As protein: CASSSRGTSGSYEQYF.